These 30 T cell receptor beta chains originate from one sample sequenced in a study of shared clonotypes between healthy human individuals. TCRdb's copy holds only in-frame clones and misses some; the assay was immunoSEQ multiplex PCR. The data show hundreds of thousands of clones, around 72% seen once. Sample: memory CD4+ T cells sorted from blood. Documented subset: CD45RA-negative fraction. The receptors originated from a woman younger than 45 in good health.

The V gene is TRBV6-1, the J gene TRBJ1-5, with a weak D call TRBD1 (5 bases). The V end was cut by 6 bases, the J end by 2 bases, with 11 bases between. CDR1 is MNHNS, CDR2 SASEGT, per germline. This CDR3 is built from 14 residues. CDR3 amino acids: CASRAGRGNQPQHF. CDR3 DNA: TGTGCCAGCAGAGCAGGCAGGGGCAATCAGCCCCAGCATTTT.

This clone was recorded only once. The chain uses TRBV7-9 and TRBJ1-1; D may be TRBD1 (5 bases). The CDR3 runs to 13 residues. Trimming took off 4 bases at V and 1 base at J, with 7 bases between the two ends. Germline CDR1 SEHNR, CDR2 FQNEAQ (reference sequence). The CDR3 loop reads CASSSTGNTEAFF. The CDR3 region has the DNA TGTGCCAGCAGCTCTACAGGGAACACTGAAGCTTTCTTT.

The gene calls are TRBV11-2 and TRBJ2-7; no clear D gene. The V gene lost 1 base and the J gene lost 4 bases, with 17 bases spanning the gap. The germline gives CDR1 SGHAT, CDR2 FQNNGV. There are 16 residues in the CDR3. The CDR3 DNA follows: TGTGCCAGCAGCTTAGTCGACACCGCAATGGAATACGAGCAGTACTTC. It specifies CASSLVDTAMEYEQYF.

This sequence joins TRBV25-1 and TRBJ1-1, with TRBD1 as a possible D gene (6 bases). This CDR3 contains 13 residues. CDR1 is MGHDK, CDR2 SYGVNS, per germline. The V end was cut by 6 bases, the J end by 5 bases, with 13 bases between. The CDR3 DNA follows: TGTGCCAGCAGCCGTAGTCAGGGGACTGAAGCTTTCTTT. This gives the protein CASSRSQGTEAFF.

The chain combines TRBV5-1 with TRBJ2-3, with 7 positions matching TRBD2. With V trimmed by 7 bases and J by 0 bases, 11 bases remained unmatched. This CDR3 contains 16 residues. The germline V gene has CDR1 SGHRS and CDR2 YFSETQ. CDR3 residues: CASVEAGATSTDTQYF. The CDR3 DNA sequence: TGCGCCAGCGTAGAGGCGGGAGCCACTAGCACAGATACGCAGTATTTT. The entire variable domain, with the rest obtained from reference TRBV5-1 and TRBJ2-3, is as follows: KAGVTQTPRYLIKTRGQQVTLSCSPISGHRSVSWYQQTPGQGLQFLFEYFSETQRNKGNFPGRFSGRQFSNSRSEMNVSTLELGDSALYLCASVEAGATSTDTQYFGPGTRLTVL.

The rearrangement links TRBV5-1 to TRBJ1-5; no definite D call. This CDR3 has 15 amino acids. The germline CDR1 and CDR2 sequences are SGHRS and YFSETQ. V was pared by 4 bases and J by 3 bases, with 14 bases between. CDR3 protein: CASSPPWDDNQPQHF. The CDR3 nucleotides read TGCGCCAGCAGCCCGCCGTGGGATGACAATCAGCCCCAGCATTTT.

For this clone: Mismatch with germline at one junction end may stem from a read error. This sequence joins TRBV4-1 and TRBJ2-1, with D uncertain. Germline V CDR1 and CDR2: MGHRA, YSYEKL. The CDR3 contains 15 residues. In nucleotides, the CDR3 is TGCGCCAGCACCCAAACGCCGACCTCCTACAATGAGCAGTTCTTC. Protein: CASTQTPTSYNEQFF.

As DNA, the CDR3 is TGTGCCAGCAGCCGGCGGGAGGGCTCCTACAATGAGCAGTTCTTC. This encodes CASSRREGSYNEQFF. J is TRBJ2-1 and V is TRBV7-6; TRBD2 matches at 9 bases. The CDR3 contains 15 residues. CDR1 is SGHVS and CDR2 is FNYEAQ in the germline V gene. V lost 5 bases and J lost 0; bases outside the gene matches: 2.

The V gene is TRBV28, the J gene TRBJ2-2; no reliable D call. Germline lookup yields CDR1 MDHEN and CDR2 SYDVKM. The V and J ends lost 5 bases and 6 bases respectively, with 13 bases between them. CDR3 size: 14 residues. The CDR3 nucleotides are TGTGCCAGCAGTCGTGTAAGGTTCCCCGGGGAGCTGTTTTTT. It is translated as CASSRVRFPGELFF.

The V gene is TRBV11-2, the J gene TRBJ1-1; D gene uncertain. This CDR3 contains 13 residues. The ends were cut back, 5 bases at V and 2 bases at J, with 9 bases in the middle. Germline-derived CDR1 and CDR2 are SGHAT and FQNNGV. The CDR3 DNA is TGTGCCAGCAGCGCGCGCTCTAACACTGAAGCTTTCTTT. It translates to CASSARSNTEAFF.

Comments on this clone: The sample contains more than one DNA sequence encoding this CDR3. The chain uses TRBV6-1 and TRBJ1-5, with 7 bases lining up with TRBD1. V lost 8 bases to trimming and J lost 6 bases; unmatched junction nucleotides: 7. The germline V gene encodes CDR1 MNHNS and CDR2 SASEGT. The length of the CDR3 is 13 residues. The CDR3 spells CASSRQGTQPQHF. The CDR3 DNA is TGTGCCAGCTCCCGACAGGGCACTCAGCCCCAGCATTTT.

This clone was seen only once. The chain combines TRBV4-1 with TRBJ2-5; D ambiguous. The CDR3 spans 12 residues. V lost 2 bases, J lost 4 bases, and 5 bases lay in between. Germline CDR1 is MGHRA and CDR2 is YSYEKL. CDR3 in DNA: TGCGCCAGCAGCCAAATAGGAGAGACCCAGTACTTC. It is translated as CASSQIGETQYF.

The chain joins TRBV5-1 to TRBJ2-5; 8 nucleotides agree with TRBD1. The CDR3 covers 13 residues. Germline V CDR1 and CDR2: SGHRS, YFSETQ. Unmatched junction bases numbered 5, after V lost 7 bases and J lost 3 bases. The CDR3 sequence: CASGRGPEETQYF. In nucleotides, the CDR3 is TGCGCCAGCGGCAGGGGGCCGGAAGAGACCCAGTACTTC.

The sample holds a few counts of this clone. This chain joins TRBV11-2 and TRBJ2-7; weak D call: TRBD1 (6 bases). This CDR3 comprises 15 residues. V was clipped by 1 base and J by 3 bases, with 13 bases between them. Germline V lookup: CDR1 SGHAT, CDR2 FQNNGV. The CDR3 DNA follows: TGTGCCAGCAGCTTAGGTGCAGGGGCCCTCTACGAGCAGTACTTC. Translated: CASSLGAGALYEQYF.

J is TRBJ2-7 and V is TRBV2; 9 bases are shared with TRBD2. CDR3 length: 13 residues. J gave up 3 bases and V 7 bases, and 4 bases lay outside the gene matches. Germline CDR1 and CDR2: SNHLY and FYNNEI. CDR3 protein: CASKLAGDYEQYF. The CDR3 region has the DNA TGTGCCAGCAAATTAGCGGGAGACTACGAGCAGTACTTC.

This chain uses TRBV4-2 with TRBJ1-1, with 7 positions matching TRBD1. V gave up 3 bases and J gave up 1 base; unmatched junction bases: 5. CDR3 size: 15 residues. Germline V gene lookup returns CDR1 LGHNA and CDR2 YNFKEQ. DNA of the CDR3: TGTGCCAGCAGCCACGAGGGACAGAAGAACACTGAAGCTTTCTTT. It is translated as CASSHEGQKNTEAFF.

The J gene is TRBJ2-1, the V gene TRBV2; TRBD2 might be the D (5 bases). The V gene's germline CDR1 is SNHLY and CDR2 FYNNEI. V was clipped by 7 bases and J by 3 bases, with 13 bases between them. The CDR3 has 14 residues. As DNA, the CDR3 is TGTGCCAGCACCCCACGAACTAGCTACAATGAGCAGTTCTTC. Translation: CASTPRTSYNEQFF.

V and J are TRBV29-1 and TRBJ2-5; TRBD2 matches 10 bases. The trim removed 5 bases at V and 5 bases at J, leaving 11 bases unmatched. The CDR3 is 15 residues long. Germline V lookup: CDR1 SQVTM, CDR2 ANQGSEA. The CDR3 DNA follows: TGCAGCGTTTGGGCTAGCGGGAGATTCCGGGAGACCCAGTACTTC. Translation gives CSVWASGRFRETQYF.

The V call is TRBV4-2, the J call TRBJ2-2, with 11 positions matching TRBD2. This CDR3 has 15 residues. Losses at the gene ends were 6 bases for V and 3 bases for J; bases not matched to a gene: 3. Germline V gene data show CDR1 as LGHNA and CDR2 as YNFKEQ. The CDR3 protein is CASSLAGGHTGELFF. The CDR3 DNA is TGTGCCAGCAGTCTAGCGGGAGGTCACACCGGGGAGCTGTTTTTT.

The rearrangement links TRBV11-2 to TRBJ2-7; a possible D gene is TRBD2 (6 bases). Germline CDR1 and CDR2: SGHAT and FQNNGV. V shed 5 bases and J shed 6 bases, with 14 bases lying between them. The CDR3 covers 13 residues. Here the CDR3 DNA reads TGTGCCAGCAGCAGGGACTCCTTGATCGAGCAGTACTTC. Protein: CASSRDSLIEQYF.

This chain uses TRBV7-9 with TRBJ1-1; D gene uncertain. The CDR3 is 12 amino acids. Trimming shortened V by 9 bases and J by 0 bases, and 8 bases separated the two germline ends. Looked up from germline, CDR1 is SEHNR and CDR2 is FQNEAQ (reference sequence). The CDR3 here is CASSHVNTEAFF. The DNA for the CDR3 is TGTGCCAGTTCCCATGTGAACACTGAAGCTTTCTTT.

This clone was counted only a few times. J is TRBJ2-2 and V is TRBV10-1, with D uncertain. Trimming stripped 8 bases from V and 0 bases from J, with 10 bases between. CDR3 size: 14 residues. Germline V lookup: CDR1 WNHNN, CDR2 SYGVQD (reference sequence). The CDR3 is CASGKAANTGELFF. The CDR3 DNA reads as TGCGCCAGCGGTAAGGCCGCGAACACCGGGGAGCTGTTTTTT.

This chain links TRBV6-5 with TRBJ2-5, with unresolved D. With 5 bases removed from V and 4 bases from J, the gap between germline ends came to 5 bases. CDR3 length equals 11 residues. CDR1 is MNHEY and CDR2 is SVGAGI in the germline V gene. The chain's CDR3 is CASSTAETQYF. As DNA, the CDR3 is TGTGCCAGCAGTACAGCAGAGACCCAGTACTTC.

This clone was counted between two and nine times. The same CDR3 is also encoded by other DNA sequences in this sample. The chain recombines TRBV18 with TRBJ2-2, with 8 bases fitting TRBD1. The CDR3 sequence is 15 residues long. The V segment lost 2 bases and the J segment 3 bases; nucleotides outside the gene matches: 2. Looked up from germline, CDR1 is KGHSH and CDR2 is LQKENI. The CDR3 DNA reads as TGTGCCAGCTCACCAAGACAGGGGTACACCGGGGAGCTGTTTTTT. It is translated as CASSPRQGYTGELFF.

V is TRBV5-1 and J is TRBJ1-4, with D maybe TRBD1 (6 bases). Germline CDR1 and CDR2: SGHRS and YFSETQ. This CDR3 is 14 amino acids long. The V and J ends lost 1 base and 5 bases respectively, with 9 bases between them. Here the CDR3 DNA reads TGCGCCAGCAGCTTGAATACAGGGAATGAAAAACTGTTTTTT. Encoded protein: CASSLNTGNEKLFF. The full variable domain, in which reference TRBV5-1 and TRBJ1-4 provide the parts outside the CDR3, is KAGVTQTPRYLIKTRGQQVTLSCSPISGHRSVSWYQQTPGQGLQFLFEYFSETQRNKGNFPGRFSGRQFSNSRSEMNVSTLELGDSALYLCASSLNTGNEKLFFGSGTQLSVL.

Points on this clone: A read error is possible here, since a much larger clone lies one base away. The chain links TRBV9 to TRBJ1-3; D is uncertain. Germline V gives CDR1 SGDLS, CDR2 YYNGEE. The CDR3 sequence is 12 residues long. V dropped 4 bases and J dropped 3 bases, with 5 bases sitting between them. CDR3 amino acids: CASSLGGNTIYF. CDR3 nucleotides: TGTGCCAGCAGCTTAGGTGGAAACACCATATATTTT.

The chain joins TRBV28 to TRBJ2-7, with D maybe TRBD2 (6 bases). The CDR3 has 14 residues. V was shortened by 11 bases and J by 4 bases, with 21 bases between the two germline ends. Germline V CDR1 and CDR2: MDHEN, SYDVKM. The DNA for the CDR3 is TGTGCCCACCGCGGGACTTCTCGTGGTTACGAGCAGTACTTC. It codes for CAHRGTSRGYEQYF.

The chain is built from TRBV5-1 and TRBJ1-4; 7 bases are shared with TRBD1. The CDR3 loop spans 14 amino acids. CDR1 is SGHRS, CDR2 YFSETQ, per germline. Unmatched junction bases numbered 4, after V lost 4 bases and J lost 4 bases. The CDR3 loop is CASSPGQLNEKLFF. The CDR3 bases are TGCGCCAGCAGCCCGGGACAGCTTAATGAAAAACTGTTTTTT.

The gene calls are TRBV27 and TRBJ2-5, with a weak D call TRBD2 (5 bases). The CDR3 runs to 16 residues. V shed 5 bases and J shed 7 bases, with 23 bases lying between them. Germline assignment: CDR1 MNHEY and CDR2 SMNVEV (reference sequence). CDR3 coding DNA: TGTGCCAGCAGTCCCCCTACGGGGTTAGGGATAAGGACCCAGTACTTC. This codes for CASSPPTGLGIRTQYF.

This chain links TRBV27 with TRBJ2-5; 11 bases agree with TRBD2. Germline CDR1 MNHEY, CDR2 SMNVEV (reference sequence). Trimming cost V 7 bases and J 7 bases; bases outside gene matches: 14. The CDR3 is made up of 16 amino acids. Written as DNA, the CDR3 is TGTGCCAGCACAACATCCCCGACTAGCGGGATCGGGACCCAGTACTTC. It is translated as CASTTSPTSGIGTQYF.